This T cell receptor (beta chain) comes out of a study of blood T cells in healthy people across ages. Study-wide results and caveats: The unsorted PBMCs prevented any conclusive comparison of naive versus antigen-experienced cells. TCR beta diversity, measured per million T cells, fell in a roughly linear way with age. As naive T cell percentage varied, TCR beta diversity correlated strongly with it.

Drawing of peripheral blood yielded 8.5 to 10 milliliters from each donor. The V gene end was trimmed by 6 bases and the J gene end by 2 bases; junction bases not matched to a gene: 19. Germline CDR1 reads DFQATT; CDR2 reads SNEGSKA (reference sequence). The CDR3 runs 18 residues. A second about 6 to 11 cycle PCR used barcoded and J-beta primers. TCRdb called the 5' RACE reads again in MiXCR, with one record for every CDR3 protein. The table includes roughly 830,000 distinct CDR3 sequences, approximately 65% detected once. This clonotype is a singleton in its sample. Its antigen is unknown. V usage is TRBV20-1 and J usage is TRBJ1-5; the match to TRBD1 covers 7 bases. Sequencing input: blood. The sequence derives from a man younger than 40 in good health. The CDR3 DNA reads as TGCAGTGCCCGGAGAGGTCCTACAGGGGTCCGGCGCAATCAGCCCCAGCATTTT. It codes for CSARRGPTGVRRNQPQHF.